This T cell receptor (beta chain) was documented in a study of control samples from healthy donors and cancer patients (dated by TCRdb to 2018 to 2020). Here V drops 6 bases and J drops 2 bases, and the junction holds 7 bases not matched to any gene. The CDR3 covers 15 residues, taking in both the cysteine and the phenylalanine. CDR3 DNA only is kept here, 45 bases in frame from base 1. CDR1 and CDR2 are drawn from the germline V gene: MNHEY, SVGAGI. A word on this clone: The antigen it binds to is not known. No quality values exist for individual bases; no much larger clone is one base distant.

Library prep was done by the immunoSEQ multiplex PCR assay. TCRdb limited this immuneACCESS table to in-frame rearrangements with V and J called. A share of clones is missing; checked studies link under half to unresolved V genes, and the rest is unexplained. For this sample there are 130,000 or so clones; roughly 92% appear just once. Clones ranked in the top ten supply about an eighth of the sample. The sample taken for sequencing was blood. The chain was built from TRBV6-5 and TRBJ2-7; TRBD1 matches 10 bases in the middle. The sequence came from a middle-aged man in good health. This receptor carries the CDR3 CASRIGQGVTYEQYF. The base sequence is TGTGCCAGCAGGATAGGACAGGGGGTCACCTACGAGCAGTACTTC.